The 18 T cell receptor beta chains reported below all come from one sample, sequenced in a study of Graves' ophthalmopathy and Graves' hyperthyroidism. RNA transcripts served as template for amplifying TCR beta CDR3 sequences. The authors performed first-round RT-PCR with HTBI primers and then a second-round multiplex PCR. In TCRdb, the multiplex PCR reads were re-called with MiXCR into one record per CDR3 protein. This table holds over a million distinct CDR3 sequences, roughly 35% found once. The source material was peripheral blood or thyroid tissue (not recorded which). The receptors come from an adult man with Graves' hyperthyroidism.

This chain links TRBV12-3 or TRBV12-4 with TRBJ2-2; D remains unclear. The CDR3 is 16 residues long. Trimming left V 4 bases short and J 3 bases short, with 15 bases between. The CDR3 loop is CASSSANYGYTGELFF. The DNA for the CDR3 is TGTGCCAGCAGTTCAGCTAACTATGGCTACACCGGGGAGCTGTTTTTT.

The chain combines TRBV20-1 with TRBJ1-4; no clear D. V gave up 4 bases and J gave up 6 bases, with 6 bases separating them. Germline CDR1 and CDR2: DFQATT and SNEGSKA (reference sequence). This CDR3 contains 11 residues. The CDR3 protein is CSAIADEKLFF. CDR3 DNA sequence: TGCAGTGCTATCGCGGATGAAAAACTGTTTTTT.

This clonotype showed up many times. The V call is TRBV14, the J call TRBJ1-4; D perhaps matches TRBD1 (5 bases). Between the trimmed V and J ends, which lost 0 bases and 6 bases, there was a span of 11 bases. This CDR3 has 15 amino acids. Germline CDR1 and CDR2: SGHDN and FVKESK. CDR3 loop: CASSQELGTYEKLFF. CDR3 DNA sequence: TGTGCCAGCAGCCAAGAATTGGGGACGTATGAAAAACTGTTTTTT.

Worth noting for this clonotype: The conserved phenylalanine or tryptophan normally closing the CDR3 is absent here, so this likely arose from a read error. It is unclear where the CDR3 begins or ends on the DNA, so no DNA is shown, and the CDR3 is as TCRdb lists it. V is TRBV7-2 and J is TRBJ1-6; the table's D call, TRBD1, has no DNA check behind it. The CDR3 spans 9 amino acids, including both terminal residues. The germline V gene has CDR1 SGHTA and CDR2 FQGNSA. This chain's CDR3 is CASSLAAAP.

The chain is built from TRBV4-3 and TRBJ1-6; tentatively, D is TRBD1 (6 bases). CDR3 length: 13 amino acids. Between the trimmed V and J ends, which lost 3 bases and 9 bases, there was a span of 9 bases. CDR1 and CDR2 (germline): LGHNA, YSLEER. The CDR3 loop is CASSQGAASPLHF. CDR3 nucleotide sequence: TGCGCCAGCAGCCAGGGGGCTGCTTCACCCCTCCACTTT.

In its sample, this clonotype was seen many times. J is TRBJ1-5 and V is TRBV7-9, with D hard to call. V was cut by 5 bases and J by 6 bases, with 14 bases left in between. The CDR3 contains 14 residues. Looked up from germline, CDR1 is SEHNR and CDR2 is FQNEAQ (reference sequence). The CDR3, as DNA: TGTGCCAGCAGCCCGGGAGATTGGGGTCAGCCCCAGCATTTT. It codes for CASSPGDWGQPQHF. The full variable domain, its missing parts supplied by reference TRBV7-9 and TRBJ1-5, is DTGVSQNPRHKITKRGQNVTFRCDPISEHNRLYWYRQTLGQGPEFLTYFQNEAQLEKSRLLSDRFSAERPKGSFSTLEIQRTEQGDSAMYLCASSPGDWGQPQHFGDGTRLSIL.

The chain combines TRBV20-1 with TRBJ2-5, with TRBD1 identical over 10 bases. CDR1 DFQATT and CDR2 SNEGSKA come from the germline V gene (reference sequence). V was clipped by 0 bases and J by 4 bases; unmatched bases: 5. The CDR3 is made up of 15 amino acids. In nucleotides, the CDR3 is TGCAGTGCTAGAGATCCATGGACAGGGGGAGAGACCCAGTACTTC. It yields the protein CSARDPWTGGETQYF.

In its sample, this clonotype was seen many times. The V call is TRBV7-2, the J call TRBJ1-3, with a tentative D call TRBD1 (6 bases). The germline V gene encodes CDR1 SGHTA and CDR2 FQGNSA. V dropped 5 bases and J dropped 2 bases, with 19 bases sitting between them. CDR3 size: 17 residues. The CDR3, as DNA: TGTGCCAGCAGCCCCCCCGGTGGGGGCATCGCTGGAAACACCATATATTTT. Amino acid sequence: CASSPPGGGIAGNTIYF.

This clonotype was seen ten or more times. The J gene is TRBJ2-7, the V gene TRBV29-1; TRBD1 matches 7 bases. The CDR3 covers 16 residues. J lost 3 bases, V lost 0 bases, and 11 bases had no gene match. The V gene's germline CDR1 is SQVTM and CDR2 ANQGSEA. The DNA for the CDR3 is TGCAGCGTTGAAGATACCAAAACCGGGACAGTCTACGAGCAGTACTTC. Its protein is CSVEDTKTGTVYEQYF.

The J gene is TRBJ1-2, the V gene TRBV19; D ambiguous. Between the trimmed V and J ends, which lost 7 bases and 2 bases, there was a span of 14 bases. CDR3 length equals 14 residues. Germline V gene data show CDR1 as LNHDA and CDR2 as SQIVND (reference sequence). The DNA for the CDR3 is TGTGCCAGTACCGGTAGGAATCGGAACTATGGCTACACCTTC. Its translation is CASTGRNRNYGYTF.

This clonotype has just a few counts. The gene calls are TRBV2 and TRBJ1-2, with D tentatively TRBD1 (6 bases). V was shortened by 6 bases and J by 4 bases, with 24 bases between the two germline ends. Germline V gives CDR1 SNHLY, CDR2 FYNNEI. The CDR3 is made up of 17 amino acids. The CDR3 nucleotides are TGTGCCAGCAGGACGACGAAACCCGGGACAATCCTCTATGGCTACACCTTC. Its protein is CASRTTKPGTILYGYTF.

As for this clonotype: Lacking the conserved final phenylalanine or tryptophan, this CDR3 likely reflects a read error. This chain joins TRBV7-2 and TRBJ1-1; 8 bases agree with TRBD1. There are 15 residues in the CDR3. Germline V gene lookup returns CDR1 SGHTA and CDR2 FQGNSA. V gave up 2 bases and J gave up 1 base; unmatched junction bases: 3. The CDR3 coding sequence is TGTGCCAGCAGCTTAAAAGGACAGGGGAACACTGAAGCTTTCCTT. It is translated as CASSLKGQGNTEAFL.

The chain links TRBV7-2 to TRBJ2-7, with 16 positions matching TRBD2. Trimming at V came to 4 bases and at J to 5 bases, leaving 8 bases not matched to a gene. The CDR3 is made up of 17 amino acids. CDR1 and CDR2 (germline): SGHTA, FQGNSA. Written as DNA, the CDR3 is TGTGCCAGCAGCTCTCCGGGACTAGCGGGGGGGCATCACGAGCAGTACTTC. Encoded protein: CASSSPGLAGGHHEQYF. Full variable domain (outside the CDR3, taken from reference TRBV7-2 and TRBJ2-7): GAGVSQSPSNKVTEKGKDVELRCDPISGHTALYWYRQSLGQGLEFLIYFQGNSAPDKSGLPSDRFSAERTGGSVSTLTIQRTQQEDSAVYLCASSSPGLAGGHHEQYFGPGTRLTVT.

The chain uses TRBV10-3 and TRBJ1-1; 8 nucleotides match TRBD1. After removal of 10 bases from V and 5 bases from J, the junction contained 12 bases not matched to a gene. Germline assignment: CDR1 ENHRY and CDR2 SYGVKD. This CDR3 spans 14 amino acids. In nucleotides, the CDR3 is TGTGCCAGCAGGAGACAGGGGATAAGGACTGAAGCTTTCTTT. Its protein is CASRRQGIRTEAFF.

A few counts support this clonotype. The chain links TRBV5-6 to TRBJ1-1, with D unresolved. This CDR3 has 16 residues. In germline, CDR1 is SGHDT, CDR2 YYEEEE. The V and J ends lost 4 bases and 1 base respectively, with 17 bases between them. The CDR3 DNA is TGTGCCAGCAGCCCCGCGTTTCGGACGGAGAACACTGAAGCTTTCTTT. Translating it yields CASSPAFRTENTEAFF.

The V and J genes are TRBV12-3 or TRBV12-4 and TRBJ2-7; 7 nucleotides match TRBD2. V lost 7 bases and J lost 6; bases outside the gene matches: 6. The CDR3 length is 12 residues. Here the CDR3 reads CASTWGGGEQYF. CDR3 nucleotide sequence: TGTGCCAGCACCTGGGGGGGAGGCGAGCAGTACTTC.

The V and J genes are TRBV6-6 and TRBJ1-6; TRBD1 aligns across 9 bases. V lost 6 bases, J lost 4 bases, and 4 bases stayed unmatched. This CDR3 spans 15 amino acids. Germline CDR1 and CDR2: MNHNY and SVGAGI (reference sequence). CDR3 sequence: CASRLGTGYNSPLHF. CDR3 in DNA: TGTGCCAGCAGACTTGGGACAGGGTATAATTCACCCCTCCACTTT.

The table lists this clonotype with many counts. The chain's CDR3 is CSAIVWGANSGNTIYF. CDR3 bases: TGCAGTGCCATTGTTTGGGGGGCGAACTCTGGAAACACCATATATTTT. The chain uses TRBV20-1 and TRBJ1-3; D may be TRBD1 (6 bases). Trimming stripped 6 bases from V and 0 bases from J, with 18 bases between. This CDR3 is 16 amino acids long. Germline loops: CDR1 DFQATT, CDR2 SNEGSKA (reference sequence).